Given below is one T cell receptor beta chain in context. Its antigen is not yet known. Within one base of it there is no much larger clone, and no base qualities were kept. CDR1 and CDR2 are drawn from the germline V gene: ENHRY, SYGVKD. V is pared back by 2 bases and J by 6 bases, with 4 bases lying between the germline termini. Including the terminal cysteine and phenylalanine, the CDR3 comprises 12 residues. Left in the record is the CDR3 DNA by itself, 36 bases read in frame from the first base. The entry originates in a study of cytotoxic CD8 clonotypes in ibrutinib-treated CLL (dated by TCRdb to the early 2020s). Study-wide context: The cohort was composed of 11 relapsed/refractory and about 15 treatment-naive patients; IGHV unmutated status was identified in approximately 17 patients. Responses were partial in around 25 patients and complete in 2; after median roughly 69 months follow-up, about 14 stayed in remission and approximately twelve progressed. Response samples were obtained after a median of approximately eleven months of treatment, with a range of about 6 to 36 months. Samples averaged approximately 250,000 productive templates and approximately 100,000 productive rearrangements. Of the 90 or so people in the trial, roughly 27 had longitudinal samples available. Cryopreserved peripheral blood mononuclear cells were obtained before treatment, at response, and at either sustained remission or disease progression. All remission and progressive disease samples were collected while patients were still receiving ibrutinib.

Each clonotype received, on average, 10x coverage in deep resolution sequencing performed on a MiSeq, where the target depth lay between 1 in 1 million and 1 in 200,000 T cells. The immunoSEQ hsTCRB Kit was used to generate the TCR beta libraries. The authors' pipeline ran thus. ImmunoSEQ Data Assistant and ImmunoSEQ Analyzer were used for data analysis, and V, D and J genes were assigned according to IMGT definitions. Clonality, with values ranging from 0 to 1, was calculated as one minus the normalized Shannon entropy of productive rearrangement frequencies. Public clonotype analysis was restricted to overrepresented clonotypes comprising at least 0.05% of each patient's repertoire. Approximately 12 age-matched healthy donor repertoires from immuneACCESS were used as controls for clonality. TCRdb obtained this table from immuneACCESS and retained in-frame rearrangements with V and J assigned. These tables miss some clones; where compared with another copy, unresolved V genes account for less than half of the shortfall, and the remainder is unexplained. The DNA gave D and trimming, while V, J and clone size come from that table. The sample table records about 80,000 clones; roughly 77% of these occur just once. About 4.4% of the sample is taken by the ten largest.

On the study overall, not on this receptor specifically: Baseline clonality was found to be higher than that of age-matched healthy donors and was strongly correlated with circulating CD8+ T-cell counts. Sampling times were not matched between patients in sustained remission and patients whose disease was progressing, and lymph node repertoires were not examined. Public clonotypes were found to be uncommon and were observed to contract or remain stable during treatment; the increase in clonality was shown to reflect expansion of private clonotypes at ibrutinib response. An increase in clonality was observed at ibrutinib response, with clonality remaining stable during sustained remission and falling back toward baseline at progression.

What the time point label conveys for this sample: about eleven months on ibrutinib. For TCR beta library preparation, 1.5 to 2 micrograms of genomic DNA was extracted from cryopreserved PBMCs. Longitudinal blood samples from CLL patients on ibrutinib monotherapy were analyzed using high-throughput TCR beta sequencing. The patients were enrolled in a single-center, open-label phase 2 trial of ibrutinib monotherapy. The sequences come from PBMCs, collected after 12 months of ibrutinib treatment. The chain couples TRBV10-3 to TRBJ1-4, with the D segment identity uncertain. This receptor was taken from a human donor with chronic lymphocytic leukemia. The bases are TGTGCCATCAGTGAGGGCCATGAAAAACTGTTTTTT. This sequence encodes CAISEGHEKLFF.